This T cell receptor (beta chain) was sequenced in a study of identifying expanded T cells in peripheral blood. Germline trimming cut 4 bases from V and 3 bases from J; bases unmatched to any gene: 5. This CDR3 is built from 15 residues. CDR1 is SGHVS and CDR2 is FQNEAQ in the germline V gene. Of note for this clone: No antigen is known for it.

This table comes from immunoSEQ multiplex PCR, and its TCRdb copy is limited to in-frame clones, with some not included. Seen here are about 110,000 clones, about 88% observed once, and the top ten hold 7.5% to 10%. General study findings and limits: About 1.2 clones differed between technical replicates, versus approximately 16 and 19 over time. Clone count variance between approximately two-week samples rose with total template count.

The rearrangement joins TRBV7-8 to TRBJ2-2; 7 nucleotides align to TRBD1. Sequencing was done on a sample of blood. The clonotype was recovered from a person aged 18-70 years in good health. CDR3 region: CASSYRTGYTGELFF. For the CDR3, the DNA is TGTGCCAGCAGCTACCGGACAGGATACACCGGGGAGCTGTTTTTT.